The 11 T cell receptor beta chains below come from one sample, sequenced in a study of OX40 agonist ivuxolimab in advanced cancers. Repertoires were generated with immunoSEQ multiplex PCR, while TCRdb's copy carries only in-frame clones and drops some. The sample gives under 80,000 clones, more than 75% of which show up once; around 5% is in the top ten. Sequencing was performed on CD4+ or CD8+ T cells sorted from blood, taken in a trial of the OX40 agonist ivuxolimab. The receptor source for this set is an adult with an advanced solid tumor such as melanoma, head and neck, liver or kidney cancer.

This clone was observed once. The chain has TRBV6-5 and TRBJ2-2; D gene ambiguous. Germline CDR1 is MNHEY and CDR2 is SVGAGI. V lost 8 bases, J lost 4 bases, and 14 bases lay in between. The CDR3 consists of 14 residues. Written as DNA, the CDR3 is TGTGCCAGCCAGTCCCAGACTTTCACCGGGGAGCTGTTTTTT. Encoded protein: CASQSQTFTGELFF.

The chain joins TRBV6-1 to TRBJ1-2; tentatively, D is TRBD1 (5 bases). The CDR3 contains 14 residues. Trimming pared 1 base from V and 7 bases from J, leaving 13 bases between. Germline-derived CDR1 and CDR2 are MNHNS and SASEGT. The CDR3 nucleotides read TGTGCCAGCAGTGAAGGGGCAGGGTCGGGTGGCTACACCTTC. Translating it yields CASSEGAGSGGYTF.

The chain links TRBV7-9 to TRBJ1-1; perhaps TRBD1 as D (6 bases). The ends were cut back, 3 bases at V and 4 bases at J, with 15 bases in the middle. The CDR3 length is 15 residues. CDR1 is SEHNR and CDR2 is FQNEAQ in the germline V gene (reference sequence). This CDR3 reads CASSFRGQGSTEAFF. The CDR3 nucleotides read TGTGCCAGCAGCTTCCGGGGTCAGGGGAGCACTGAAGCTTTCTTT.

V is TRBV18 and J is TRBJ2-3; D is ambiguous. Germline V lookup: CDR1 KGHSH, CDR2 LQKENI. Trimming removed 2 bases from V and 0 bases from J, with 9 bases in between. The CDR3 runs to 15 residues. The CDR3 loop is CASSPGRTSTDTQYF. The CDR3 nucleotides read TGTGCCAGCTCACCAGGAAGAACTAGCACAGATACGCAGTATTTT.

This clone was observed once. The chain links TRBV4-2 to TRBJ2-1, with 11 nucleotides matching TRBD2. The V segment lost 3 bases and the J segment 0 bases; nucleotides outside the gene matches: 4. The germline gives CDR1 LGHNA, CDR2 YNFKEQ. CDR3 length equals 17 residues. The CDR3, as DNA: TGTGCCAGCAGCCACCCTAGCGGGGGGCCCTCCTACAATGAGCAGTTCTTC. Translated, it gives CASSHPSGGPSYNEQFF.

The CDR3 bases are TGTGCCAGCAGCTCGGGCCGGGGGGCCAACGTCCTGACTTTC. It yields the protein CASSSGRGANVLTF. The chain carries TRBV5-4 and TRBJ2-6; D unclear. This CDR3 has 14 residues. Germline assignment: CDR1 SGHNT and CDR2 YYREEE (reference sequence). With 3 bases removed from V and 4 bases from J, the gap between germline ends came to 8 bases.

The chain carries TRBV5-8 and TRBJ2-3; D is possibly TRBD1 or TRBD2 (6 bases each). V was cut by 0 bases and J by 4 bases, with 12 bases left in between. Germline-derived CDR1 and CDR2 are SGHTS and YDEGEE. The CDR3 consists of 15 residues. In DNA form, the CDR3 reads TGTGCCAGCAGCTTGGGCCAGGGGAGGTCAGATACGCAGTATTTT. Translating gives CASSLGQGRSDTQYF.

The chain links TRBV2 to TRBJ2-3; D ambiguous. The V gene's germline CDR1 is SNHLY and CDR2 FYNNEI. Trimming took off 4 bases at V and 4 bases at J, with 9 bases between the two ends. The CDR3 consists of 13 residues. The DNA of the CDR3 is TGTGCCAGCAGTGTGGTCAGGTCAGATACGCAGTATTTT. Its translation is CASSVVRSDTQYF. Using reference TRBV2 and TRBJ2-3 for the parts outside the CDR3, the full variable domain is EPEVTQTPSHQVTQMGQEVILRCVPISNHLYFYWYRQILGQKVEFLVSFYNNEISEKSEIFDDQFSVERPDGSNFTLKIRSTKLEDSAMYFCASSVVRSDTQYFGPGTRLTVL.

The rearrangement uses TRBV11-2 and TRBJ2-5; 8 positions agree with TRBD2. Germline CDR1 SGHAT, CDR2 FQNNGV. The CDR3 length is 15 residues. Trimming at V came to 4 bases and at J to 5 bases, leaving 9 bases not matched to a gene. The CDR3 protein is CASSSGLARAETQYF. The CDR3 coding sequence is TGTGCCAGCAGCTCTGGACTAGCTCGGGCGGAGACCCAGTACTTC.

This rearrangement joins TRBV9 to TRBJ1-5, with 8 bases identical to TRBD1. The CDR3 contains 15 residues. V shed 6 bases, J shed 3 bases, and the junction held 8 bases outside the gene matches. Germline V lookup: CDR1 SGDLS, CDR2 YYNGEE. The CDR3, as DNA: TGTGCCAGCAACCCGACAGGGGAAGACAATCAGCCCCAGCATTTT. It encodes CASNPTGEDNQPQHF.

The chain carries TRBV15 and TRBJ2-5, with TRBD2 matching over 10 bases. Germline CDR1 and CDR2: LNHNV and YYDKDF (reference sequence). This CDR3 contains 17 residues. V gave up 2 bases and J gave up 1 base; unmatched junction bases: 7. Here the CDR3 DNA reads TGTGCCACCAGCAGACGTAGCGGGAGGAGGGGCCAAGAGACCCAGTACTTC. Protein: CATSRRSGRRGQETQYF.